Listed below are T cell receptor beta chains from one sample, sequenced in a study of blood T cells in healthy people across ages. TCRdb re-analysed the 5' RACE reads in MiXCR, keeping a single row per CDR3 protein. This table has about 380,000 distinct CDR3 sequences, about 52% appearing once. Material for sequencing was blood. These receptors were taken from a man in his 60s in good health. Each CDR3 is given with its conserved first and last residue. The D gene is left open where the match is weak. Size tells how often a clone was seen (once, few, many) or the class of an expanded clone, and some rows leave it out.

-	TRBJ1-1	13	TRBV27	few	CASSSRQMGEAFF	TGTGCCAGCAGTTCGAGACAGATGGGTGAAGCTTTCTTT
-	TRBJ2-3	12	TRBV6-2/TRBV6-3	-	CASSPQQGRQYF	TGTGCCAGCAGTCCACAACAGGGTCGGCAGTATTTT
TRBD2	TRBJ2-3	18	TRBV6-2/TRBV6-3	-	CASSYLDILAGVADTQYF	TGTGCCAGCAGTTACCTAGACATACTAGCGGGGGTAGCAGATACGCAGTATTTT
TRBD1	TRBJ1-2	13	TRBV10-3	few	CAIRRQGDHGYTF	TGTGCCATCAGAAGACAGGGGGACCATGGCTACACCTTC
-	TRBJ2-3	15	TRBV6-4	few	CASSDQGPRRDTQYF	TGTGCCAGCAGTGACCAGGGGCCCCGGAGGGATACGCAGTATTTT
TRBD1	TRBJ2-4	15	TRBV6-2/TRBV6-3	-	CASSYPGTEENIQYF	TGTGCCAGCAGTTACCCTGGGACAGAGGAAAACATTCAGTACTTC
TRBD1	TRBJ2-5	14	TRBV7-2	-	CASSEDRGLQTQYF	TGTGCCAGCAGCGAGGACAGGGGCTTACAGACCCAGTACTTC
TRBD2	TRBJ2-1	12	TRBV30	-	CACRIAGGEQFF	TGTGCCTGCAGGATAGCGGGAGGGGAGCAGTTCTTC
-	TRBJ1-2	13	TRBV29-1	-	CSDTPGTGYGYTF	TGCAGCGACACACCCGGGACGGGCTATGGCTACACCTTC
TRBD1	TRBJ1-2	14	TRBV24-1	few	CATRGTGGEKGYTF	TGTGCCACCAGAGGGACAGGGGGCGAGAAGGGCTACACCTTC
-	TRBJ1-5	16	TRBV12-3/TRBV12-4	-	CASSLAVQGWNQPQHF	TGTGCCAGCAGTTTAGCGGTTCAGGGTTGGAATCAGCCCCAGCATTTT
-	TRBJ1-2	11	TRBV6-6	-	CASKRDYGYTF	TGTGCCAGCAAAAGGGACTATGGCTACACCTTC
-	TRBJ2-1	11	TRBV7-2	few	CASKGGDEQFF	TGTGCCAGCAAGGGGGGTGATGAGCAGTTCTTC
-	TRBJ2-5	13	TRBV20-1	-	CSAREYLPETQYF	TGCAGTGCTAGAGAGTATCTCCCAGAGACCCAGTACTTC
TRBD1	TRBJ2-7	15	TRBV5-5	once	CASSRMGQGSYEQYF	TGTGCCAGCAGCCGCATGGGACAGGGGTCCTACGAGCAGTACTTC
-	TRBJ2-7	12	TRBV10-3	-	CATGTTSYEQYF	TGTGCCACGGGGACAACCAGCTACGAGCAGTACTTC
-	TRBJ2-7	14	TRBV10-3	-	CAATPGTVSYEQYF	TGTGCCGCCACTCCGGGGACGGTTTCCTACGAGCAGTACTTC
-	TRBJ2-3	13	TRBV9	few	CASSENVFDTQYF	TGTGCCAGCAGCGAGAATGTTTTTGATACGCAGTATTTT
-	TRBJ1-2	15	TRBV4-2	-	CASSQEVSGVYGYTF	TGTGCCAGTAGCCAAGAAGTTTCCGGGGTTTATGGCTACACCTTC